These T cell receptor beta chains were read from a single sample in a study of cytomegalovirus exposure and HLA in healthy donors. Repertoires were generated with immunoSEQ multiplex PCR, while TCRdb's copy carries only in-frame clones and drops some. The data contain 150,000 to 200,000 clones, around 82% of them seen just once; the ten biggest clones take up approximately 2%. What was sequenced was PBMCs. The receptors were sampled from a man between 18 and 35 years old in good health and CMV-seronegative. The CDR3 runs from the conserved cysteine through the conserved F or W. D genes are given only for firm matches. Rows give clone size only sometimes, using once, few, many, or a class for an expanded clone.

D | J | size | V | CDR3 | DNA
TRBD2 | TRBJ2-3 | few | TRBV18 | CASSRTSGTSTDTQYF | TGTGCCAGCTCGCGGACTAGCGGGACGAGCACAGATACGCAGTATTTT
TRBD2 | TRBJ2-1 | NA | TRBV7-2 | CASSSGGFYNEQFF | TGTGCCAGCAGCTCGGGGGGGTTCTACAATGAGCAGTTCTTC
TRBD2 | TRBJ2-1 | NA | TRBV4-3 | CASSPVAGEVWEQFF | TGCGCCAGCAGCCCTGTAGCGGGAGAGGTATGGGAGCAGTTCTTC
TRBD1 | TRBJ1-3 | once | TRBV10-1 | CASSGDRASGNTIYF | TGCGCCAGCAGTGGTGACAGGGCTTCTGGAAACACCATATATTTT
TRBD2 | TRBJ2-7 | NA | TRBV28 | CASSPRLADEQYF | TGTGCCAGCAGTCCCCGACTAGCGGACGAGCAGTACTTC
TRBD2 | TRBJ2-3 | NA | TRBV2 | CASRASSGGRSQYF | TGTGCCAGCAGGGCCTCTAGCGGGGGTCGATCGCAGTATTTT
NA | TRBJ2-7 | NA | TRBV6-6 | CASSYREDEQYF | TGTGCCAGCAGTTATAGGGAGGACGAGCAGTACTTC
TRBD1 | TRBJ2-7 | NA | TRBV14 | CASSPDRVVFYEQYF | TGTGCCAGCAGCCCCGACAGGGTGGTCTTCTACGAGCAGTACTTC
NA | TRBJ2-1 | NA | TRBV11-3 | CASSLAVTAYNEQFF | TGTGCCAGCAGCTTAGCGGTGACTGCCTACAATGAGCAGTTCTTC
TRBD2 | TRBJ2-5 | NA | TRBV5-6 | CASSLLGGGLLETQYF | TGTGCCAGCAGCTTGTTAGGCGGGGGATTGTTAGAGACCCAGTACTTC
NA | TRBJ2-4 | few | TRBV9 | CASSLAPLMDIQYF | TGTGCCAGCAGCCTAGCCCCACTCATGGACATTCAGTACTTC
NA | TRBJ2-1 | NA | TRBV28 | CASSLWADNEQFF | TGTGCCAGCAGTTTATGGGCTGACAATGAGCAGTTCTTC
TRBD2 | TRBJ2-7 | NA | TRBV9 | CASSLAGGPYEQYF | TGTGCCAGCAGCTTAGCGGGAGGGCCCTACGAGCAGTACTTC
NA | TRBJ1-2 | few | TRBV6-1 | CASSVMSSYSGNYGYTF | TGTGCCAGCAGTGTTATGAGTTCTTATTCGGGGAACTATGGCTACACCTTC
TRBD2 | TRBJ2-1 | NA | TRBV4-1 | CASSQLTSGIANEQFF | TGCGCCAGCAGCCAACTGACTAGCGGGATAGCGAATGAGCAGTTCTTC
NA | TRBJ1-6 | NA | TRBV10-3 | CAISGDTRINSPLHF | TGTGCCATCAGTGGGGACACCAGGATTAATTCACCCCTCCACTTT
TRBD1 | TRBJ2-7 | NA | TRBV28 | CASSLPLGTGGLLSYEQYF | TGTGCCAGCAGTTTGCCCCTTGGGACAGGGGGATTGTTGTCCTACGAGCAGTACTTC
NA | TRBJ2-1 | once | TRBV2 | CASRTSAYNEQFF | TGTGCCAGCAGGACAAGTGCCTACAATGAGCAGTTCTTC
NA | TRBJ1-3 | once | TRBV4-1 | CASSQEFGQDSGNTIYF | TGCGCCAGCAGCCAAGAGTTTGGGCAGGACTCCGGAAACACCATATATTTT
NA | TRBJ2-3 | once | TRBV28 | CASSLGADTQYF | TGTGCCAGCAGTTTGGGCGCAGATACGCAGTATTTT
TRBD1 | TRBJ1-5 | NA | TRBV28 | CASSQNRGLPQPQHF | TGTGCCAGCAGTCAAAACAGGGGGCTACCTCAGCCCCAGCATTTT
NA | TRBJ2-3 | NA | TRBV7-3 | CASSLIGGDTQYF | TGTGCCAGCAGCTTAATAGGAGGAGATACGCAGTATTTT
TRBD1 | TRBJ1-2 | NA | TRBV28 | CASTQGAQYGYTF | TGTGCCAGCACCCAGGGGGCGCAGTATGGCTACACCTTC
NA | TRBJ1-2 | few | TRBV27 | CASSLNPTQGLIYGYTF | TGTGCCAGCAGTTTGAACCCGACGCAGGGCTTGATCTATGGCTACACCTTC
TRBD2 | TRBJ2-7 | NA | TRBV15 | CATSRGLAAEQYF | TGTGCCACCAGCAGAGGACTAGCGGCAGAACAGTACTTC
NA | TRBJ1-2 | NA | TRBV7-9 | CASSHTENYGYTF | TGTGCCAGCAGCCATACAGAGAACTATGGCTACACCTTC
NA | TRBJ2-2 | NA | TRBV11-3 | CASSLASTGELFF | TGTGCCAGCAGCTTAGCTAGCACCGGGGAGCTGTTTTTT
TRBD1 | TRBJ1-6 | once | TRBV7-9 | CASSSGTGLSPLHF | TGTGCCAGCAGCTCCGGGACAGGGCTCTCACCCCTCCACTTT
NA | TRBJ1-2 | once | TRBV27 | CASSLFSPGGSYGYTF | TGTGCCAGCAGTTTATTCTCCCCCGGCGGCTCCTATGGCTACACCTTC
NA | TRBJ1-3 | NA | TRBV10-3 | CAISESTAPGNTIYF | TGTGCCATCAGTGAGTCTACAGCTCCTGGAAACACCATATATTTT
NA | TRBJ2-7 | NA | TRBV30 | CAWSVVSGSYEQYF | TGTGCCTGGAGTGTCGTTAGCGGATCCTACGAGCAGTACTTC
NA | TRBJ2-2 | NA | TRBV4-3 | CASSRGHGTGELFF | TGCGCCAGCAGCCGAGGACATGGCACCGGGGAGCTGTTTTTT
TRBD1 | TRBJ1-2 | NA | TRBV7-8 | CASSPGQEGIGYTF | TGTGCCAGCAGCCCCGGACAGGAAGGAATTGGCTACACCTTC
NA | TRBJ1-3 | NA | TRBV28 | CASSPGSVSGNTIYF | TGTGCCAGCAGTCCGGGGTCCGTCTCTGGAAACACCATATATTTT
NA | TRBJ1-2 | NA | TRBV4-3 | CASSQLGRSYGYTF | TGCGCCAGCAGCCAGTTGGGGAGAAGCTATGGCTACACCTTC
TRBD1 | TRBJ1-1 | NA | TRBV5-8 | CASSLVRGTGTFF | TGTGCCAGCAGCTTGGTCAGGGGGACAGGAACTTTCTTT
NA | TRBJ1-5 | NA | TRBV15 | CATSPTRDSNQPQHF | TGTGCCACCAGCCCAACCCGGGATAGCAATCAGCCCCAGCATTTT
NA | TRBJ2-7 | NA | TRBV7-9 | CASSLRTDSSYEQYF | TGTGCCAGCAGCTTAAGAACAGATAGTTCCTACGAGCAGTACTTC
TRBD2 | TRBJ2-1 | NA | TRBV18 | CASSPPGTSGKSYNEQFF | TGTGCCAGCTCACCACCAGGGACTAGCGGGAAATCCTACAATGAGCAGTTCTTC